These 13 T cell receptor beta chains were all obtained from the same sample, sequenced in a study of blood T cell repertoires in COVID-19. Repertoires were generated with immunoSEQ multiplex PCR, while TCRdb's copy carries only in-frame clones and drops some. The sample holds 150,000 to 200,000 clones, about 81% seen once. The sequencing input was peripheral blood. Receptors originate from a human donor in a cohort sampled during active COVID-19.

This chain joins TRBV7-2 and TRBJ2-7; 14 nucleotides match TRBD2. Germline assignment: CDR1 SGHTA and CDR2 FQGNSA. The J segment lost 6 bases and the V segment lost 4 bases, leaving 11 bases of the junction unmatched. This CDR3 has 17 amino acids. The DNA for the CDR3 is TGTGCCAGCAGCTCTCGACTAGCGGGAGGGCCTAATCGCGAGCAGTACTTC. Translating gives CASSSRLAGGPNREQYF. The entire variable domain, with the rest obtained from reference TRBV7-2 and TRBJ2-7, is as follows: GAGVSQSPSNKVTEKGKDVELRCDPISGHTALYWYRQSLGQGLEFLIYFQGNSAPDKSGLPSDRFSAERTGGSVSTLTIQRTQQEDSAVYLCASSSRLAGGPNREQYFGPGTRLTVT.

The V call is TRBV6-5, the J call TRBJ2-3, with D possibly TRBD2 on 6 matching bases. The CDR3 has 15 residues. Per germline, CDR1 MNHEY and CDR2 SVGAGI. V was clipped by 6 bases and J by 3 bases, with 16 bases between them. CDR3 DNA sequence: TGTGCCAGCAGAGACACACCCGGGAGTACAGATACGCAGTATTTT. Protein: CASRDTPGSTDTQYF.

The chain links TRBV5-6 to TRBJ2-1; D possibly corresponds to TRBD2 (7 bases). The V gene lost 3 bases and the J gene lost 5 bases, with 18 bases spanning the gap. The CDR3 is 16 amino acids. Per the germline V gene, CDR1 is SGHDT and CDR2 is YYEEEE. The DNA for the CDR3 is TGTGCCAGCAGCTCCCCCTCGCGGGGGCCCCACAATGAGCAGTTCTTC. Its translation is CASSSPSRGPHNEQFF.

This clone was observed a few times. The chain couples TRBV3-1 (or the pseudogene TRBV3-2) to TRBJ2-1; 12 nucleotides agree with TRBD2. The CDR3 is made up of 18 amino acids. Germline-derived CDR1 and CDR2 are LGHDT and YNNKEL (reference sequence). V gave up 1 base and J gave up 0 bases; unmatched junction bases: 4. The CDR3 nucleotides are TGTGCCAGCAGCCAAGGGACTAGCGGGGCTCTCTCCTACAATGAGCAGTTCTTC. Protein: CASSQGTSGALSYNEQFF.

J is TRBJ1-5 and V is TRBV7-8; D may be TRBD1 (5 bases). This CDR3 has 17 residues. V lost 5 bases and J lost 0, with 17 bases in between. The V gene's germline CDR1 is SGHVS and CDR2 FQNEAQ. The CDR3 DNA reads TGTGCCAGCAGCCCCCGCGAAAGGGGCAATAGCAATCAGCCCCAGCATTTT. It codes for CASSPRERGNSNQPQHF.

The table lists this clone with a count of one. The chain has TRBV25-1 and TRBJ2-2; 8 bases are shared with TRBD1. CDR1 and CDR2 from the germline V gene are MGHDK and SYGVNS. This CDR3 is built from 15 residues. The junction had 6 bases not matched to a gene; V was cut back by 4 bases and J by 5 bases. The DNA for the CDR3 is TGTGCCAGCAGTGTCCTAGGACAGGGTACCGGGGAGCTGTTTTTT. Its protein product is CASSVLGQGTGELFF.

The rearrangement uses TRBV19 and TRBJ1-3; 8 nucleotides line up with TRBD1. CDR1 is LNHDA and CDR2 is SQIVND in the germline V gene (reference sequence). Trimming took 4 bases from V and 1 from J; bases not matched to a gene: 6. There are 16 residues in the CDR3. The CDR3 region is CASSSGRQGSGNTIYF. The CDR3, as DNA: TGTGCCAGTAGTAGCGGAAGACAGGGGTCTGGAAACACCATATATTTT.

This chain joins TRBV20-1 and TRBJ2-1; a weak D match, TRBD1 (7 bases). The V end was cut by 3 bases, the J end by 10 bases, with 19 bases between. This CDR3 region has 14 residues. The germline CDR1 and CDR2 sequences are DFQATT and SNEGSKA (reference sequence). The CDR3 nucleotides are TGCAGTGCTAGTCGGGACAGCTCTGGGAGGGAGCAGTTCTTC. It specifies CSASRDSSGREQFF.

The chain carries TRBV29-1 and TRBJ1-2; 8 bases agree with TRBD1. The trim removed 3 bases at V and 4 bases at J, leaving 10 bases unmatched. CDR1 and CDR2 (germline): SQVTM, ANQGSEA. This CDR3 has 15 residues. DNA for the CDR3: TGCAGCGTTGATGGGACAGGAAGAGATTCCTATGGCTACACCTTC. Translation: CSVDGTGRDSYGYTF. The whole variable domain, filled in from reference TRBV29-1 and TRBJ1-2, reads SAVISQKPSRDICQRGTSLTIQCQVDSQVTMMFWYRQQPGQSLTLIATANQGSEATYESGFVIDKFPISRPNLTFSTLTVSNMSPEDSSIYLCSVDGTGRDSYGYTFGSGTRLTVV.

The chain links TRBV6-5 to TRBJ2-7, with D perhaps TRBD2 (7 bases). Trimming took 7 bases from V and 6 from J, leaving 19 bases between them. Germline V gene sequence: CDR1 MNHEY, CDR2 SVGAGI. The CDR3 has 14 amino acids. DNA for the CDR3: TGTGCCAGCAACCGCCGGGGGGCTGGTTTCGAGCAGTACTTC. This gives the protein CASNRRGAGFEQYF.

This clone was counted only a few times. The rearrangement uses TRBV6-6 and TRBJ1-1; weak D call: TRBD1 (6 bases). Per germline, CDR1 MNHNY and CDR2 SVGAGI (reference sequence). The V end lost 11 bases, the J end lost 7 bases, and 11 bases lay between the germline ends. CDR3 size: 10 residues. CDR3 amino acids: CAVLGGEAFF. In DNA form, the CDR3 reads TGTGCCGTCTTAGGGGGTGAAGCTTTCTTT.

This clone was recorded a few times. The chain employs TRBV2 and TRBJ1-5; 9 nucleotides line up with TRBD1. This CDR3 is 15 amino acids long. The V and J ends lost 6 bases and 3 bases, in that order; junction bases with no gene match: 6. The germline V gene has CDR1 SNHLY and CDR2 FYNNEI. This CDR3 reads CASRKDRGDNQPQHF. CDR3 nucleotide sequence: TGTGCCAGCAGGAAGGACAGGGGCGACAATCAGCCCCAGCATTTT. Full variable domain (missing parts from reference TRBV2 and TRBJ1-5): EPEVTQTPSHQVTQMGQEVILRCVPISNHLYFYWYRQILGQKVEFLVSFYNNEISEKSEIFDDQFSVERPDGSNFTLKIRSTKLEDSAMYFCASRKDRGDNQPQHFGDGTRLSIL.

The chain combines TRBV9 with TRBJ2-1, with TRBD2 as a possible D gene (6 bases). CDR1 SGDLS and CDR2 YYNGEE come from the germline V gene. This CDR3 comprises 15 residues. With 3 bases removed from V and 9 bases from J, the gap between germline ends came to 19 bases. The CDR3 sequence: CASSEKGGARSEQFF. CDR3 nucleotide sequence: TGTGCCAGCAGCGAAAAGGGCGGGGCAAGGTCTGAGCAGTTCTTC.